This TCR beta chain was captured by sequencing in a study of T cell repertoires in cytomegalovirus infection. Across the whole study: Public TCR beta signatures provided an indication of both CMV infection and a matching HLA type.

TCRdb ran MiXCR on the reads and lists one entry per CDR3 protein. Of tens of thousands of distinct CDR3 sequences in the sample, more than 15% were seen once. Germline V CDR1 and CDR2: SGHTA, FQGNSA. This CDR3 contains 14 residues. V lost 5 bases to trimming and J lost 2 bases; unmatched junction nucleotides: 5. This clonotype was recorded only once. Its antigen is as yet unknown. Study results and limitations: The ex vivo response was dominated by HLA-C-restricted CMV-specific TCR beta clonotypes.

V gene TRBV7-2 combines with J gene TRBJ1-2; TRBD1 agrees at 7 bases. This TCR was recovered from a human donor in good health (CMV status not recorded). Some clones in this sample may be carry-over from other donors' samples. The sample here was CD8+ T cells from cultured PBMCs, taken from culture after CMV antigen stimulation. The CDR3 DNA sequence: TGTGCCAGCAGCCCCAGACAGGGCAACTATGGCTACACCTTC. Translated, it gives CASSPRQGNYGYTF.